The 27 T cell receptor beta chains given below trace back to one sample, sequenced in a study of cytomegalovirus exposure and HLA in healthy donors. PCR involved 60 Vbeta and 13 Jbeta primers. Sequencing used immunoSEQ multiplex PCR; TCRdb keeps in-frame clones, though not all of them. This sample carries 80,000 to 100,000 clones, with around 0.6% going to the ten biggest clones. Sample: PBMCs. Source of these receptors: a man between 50 and 59 years old in good health and CMV-seronegative.

This chain uses TRBV4-2 with TRBJ2-5; TRBD1 might be the D (8 bases). V dropped 3 bases and J dropped 2 bases, with 13 bases sitting between them. Germline V gene sequence: CDR1 LGHNA, CDR2 YNFKEQ. The CDR3 spans 15 residues. The CDR3 nucleotides are TGTGCCAGCAGCCACGGACAGGGAGGGCAAGAGACCCAGTACTTC. Translation: CASSHGQGGQETQYF.

The chain combines TRBV5-1 with TRBJ2-3; TRBD2 agrees at 9 bases. Looked up from germline, CDR1 is SGHRS and CDR2 is YFSETQ. After removal of 1 base from V and 1 base from J, the junction contained 1 base not matched to a gene. The length of the CDR3 is 15 residues. The CDR3 DNA follows: TGCGCCAGCAGCTTGAAGCGGGGGGGCACAGATACGCAGTATTTT. Its translation is CASSLKRGGTDTQYF.

V usage is TRBV10-2 and J usage is TRBJ1-4; TRBD1 agrees at 10 bases. V lost 6 bases to trimming and J lost 6 bases; unmatched junction nucleotides: 7. The CDR3 runs to 15 residues. CDR1 is WSHSY, CDR2 SAAADI, per germline. In nucleotides, the CDR3 is TGCGCCAGCAGGACGACAGGGGGCGCCGATGAAAAACTGTTTTTT. It translates to CASRTTGGADEKLFF.

The chain is built from TRBV19 and TRBJ1-2, with TRBD1 identical over 8 bases. The CDR3 runs 17 residues. CDR1 is LNHDA, CDR2 SQIVND, per germline (reference sequence). V lost 7 bases and J lost 0; bases outside the gene matches: 13. The CDR3 region has the DNA TGTGCCAGTACCCCTTATGGGACAGGTTCCACTAACTATGGCTACACCTTC. Amino acid sequence: CASTPYGTGSTNYGYTF.

The CDR3 bases are TGTGCCAGCAGCTTTGACACAAGGACAGGCCCGCGGTGGACTGAAGCTTTCTTT. This encodes CASSFDTRTGPRWTEAFF. The chain recombines TRBV5-6 with TRBJ1-1; 7 nucleotides line up with TRBD1. The germline CDR1 and CDR2 sequences are SGHDT and YYEEEE. The CDR3 has 18 residues. V shed 2 bases, J shed 5 bases, and the junction held 18 bases outside the gene matches.

The gene calls are TRBV18 and TRBJ1-3; no reliable D call. The CDR3 has 16 amino acids. CDR1 and CDR2 (germline): KGHSH, LQKENI. Trimming took off 0 bases at V and 0 bases at J, with 9 bases between the two ends. CDR3 sequence reads: CASSPPEGPSGNTIYF. In DNA form, the CDR3 reads TGTGCCAGCTCACCACCGGAGGGCCCCTCTGGAAACACCATATATTTT.

The chain employs TRBV19 and TRBJ2-2; perhaps TRBD2 as D (7 bases). Germline V CDR1 and CDR2: LNHDA, SQIVND (reference sequence). With 5 bases removed from V and 1 base from J, the gap between germline ends came to 14 bases. The CDR3 loop spans 16 amino acids. The CDR3 sequence: CASSREGGLNTGELFF. In nucleotides, the CDR3 is TGTGCCAGTAGTCGTGAGGGGGGGTTGAACACCGGGGAGCTGTTTTTT.

V gene TRBV9 combines with J gene TRBJ2-7; 12 bases are shared with TRBD2. This CDR3 has 15 residues. Germline assignment: CDR1 SGDLS and CDR2 YYNGEE. The V segment lost 3 bases and the J segment 3 bases; nucleotides outside the gene matches: 4. The CDR3 DNA is TGTGCCAGCAGCGCAGGACTAGCGGGGTACTACGAGCAGTACTTC. It encodes CASSAGLAGYYEQYF.

V gene TRBV7-6 combines with J gene TRBJ1-4, with unresolved D. Per the germline V gene, CDR1 is SGHVS and CDR2 is FNYEAQ. CDR3 length: 16 amino acids. V was cut by 4 bases and J by 5 bases, with 17 bases left in between. DNA of the CDR3: TGTGCCAGCAGCTCCCTTCCCGGGGTCCCAAATGAAAAACTGTTTTTT. It encodes CASSSLPGVPNEKLFF.

This chain uses TRBV15 with TRBJ1-1; TRBD1 aligns across 8 bases. The trim removed 1 base at V and 6 bases at J, leaving 4 bases unmatched. This CDR3 has 14 residues. Germline loops: CDR1 LNHNV, CDR2 YYDKDF (reference sequence). DNA for the CDR3: TGTGCCACCAGCAGAGGCGGACAGGGTTCTGAAGCTTTCTTT. This encodes CATSRGGQGSEAFF.

The rearrangement uses TRBV18 and TRBJ1-5; 7 bases are a match to TRBD1. This CDR3 region has 15 residues. The germline CDR1 and CDR2 sequences are KGHSH and LQKENI. Trimming took 0 bases from V and 4 from J; bases not matched to a gene: 3. The CDR3 nucleotides are TGTGCCAGCTCACCACCGACAGGGTTTAATCAGCCCCAGCATTTT. Residues: CASSPPTGFNQPQHF.

The chain employs TRBV6-6 and TRBJ2-4; tentative D call: TRBD1 (6 bases). The CDR3 spans 15 residues. Trimming removed 7 bases at V and 1 base at J, with 14 bases between. Germline V gene lookup returns CDR1 MNHNY and CDR2 SVGAGI (reference sequence). As DNA, the CDR3 is TGTGCCAGCACCCCAGACAGGCCTGCCAAAAACATTCAGTACTTC. The encoded protein is CASTPDRPAKNIQYF.

The rearrangement joins TRBV5-1 to TRBJ2-2; 9 nucleotides line up with TRBD2. Losses at the gene ends were 1 base for V and 1 base for J; bases not matched to a gene: 2. Germline loops: CDR1 SGHRS, CDR2 YFSETQ. This CDR3 is built from 16 residues. The CDR3 here is CASSLLTSGNTGELFF. CDR3 bases: TGCGCCAGCAGCTTGTTGACTAGCGGGAACACCGGGGAGCTGTTTTTT.

V and J are TRBV18 and TRBJ2-6; 7 nucleotides agree with TRBD2. From germline, CDR1 is KGHSH and CDR2 LQKENI. The CDR3 is made up of 18 amino acids. Trimming cost V 8 bases and J 4 bases; bases outside gene matches: 17. The CDR3: CASAGVGHGLTGANVLTF. CDR3 bases: TGTGCCAGCGCGGGAGTCGGGCACGGCCTGACCGGGGCCAACGTCCTGACTTTC.

This rearrangement joins TRBV5-1 to TRBJ2-5, with 8 bases matching TRBD1. The CDR3 has 16 amino acids. The V gene end was trimmed by 0 bases and the J gene end by 4 bases; junction bases not matched to a gene: 8. CDR1 and CDR2 from the germline V gene are SGHRS and YFSETQ. CDR3 nucleotides: TGCGCCAGCAGCTTGGGCAGGGGGCGTTTTCCAGAGACCCAGTACTTC. Residues: CASSLGRGRFPETQYF.

The chain couples TRBV29-1 to TRBJ1-1, with 9 nucleotides matching TRBD1. The CDR3 extends over 15 amino acids. In germline, CDR1 is SQVTM, CDR2 ANQGSEA. The V and J ends lost 4 bases and 4 bases, in that order; junction bases with no gene match: 10. The chain's CDR3 is CSVAPRDRVATEAFF. CDR3 bases: TGCAGCGTTGCCCCCCGGGACAGGGTCGCCACTGAAGCTTTCTTT.

CDR3 protein: CASSIQVTRYEQYF. The CDR3, as DNA: TGTGCCAGTAGTATTCAGGTAACCCGCTACGAGCAGTACTTC. The chain has TRBV19 and TRBJ2-7; unclear D gene. CDR3 length: 14 residues. The germline V and J ends were trimmed by 3 bases and 3 bases, with 12 bases remaining between them. CDR1 and CDR2 from the germline V gene are LNHDA and SQIVND (reference sequence).

The chain joins TRBV27 to TRBJ2-3, with D tentatively TRBD2 (6 bases). Germline lookup yields CDR1 MNHEY and CDR2 SMNVEV (reference sequence). CDR3 length equals 16 residues. The V gene lost 3 bases and the J gene lost 5 bases, with 18 bases spanning the gap. The CDR3 sequence: CASSFRAGPKIDTQYF. The DNA of the CDR3 is TGTGCCAGCAGTTTCCGTGCGGGACCCAAAATAGATACGCAGTATTTT.

J is TRBJ1-2 and V is TRBV30, with D maybe TRBD1 (5 bases). V shed 3 bases and J shed 4 bases, with 12 bases lying between them. Per the germline V gene, CDR1 is GTSNPN and CDR2 is SVGIG (reference sequence). The CDR3 is 13 residues long. In DNA form, the CDR3 reads TGTGCCTGGAGCAGGGTCGGTTTCTATGGCTACACCTTC. Its translation: CAWSRVGFYGYTF.

The chain recombines TRBV2 with TRBJ2-2, with 8 bases aligning to TRBD2. This CDR3 comprises 16 residues. The junction had 10 bases not matched to a gene; V was cut back by 5 bases and J by 5 bases. Germline V gene lookup returns CDR1 SNHLY and CDR2 FYNNEI. The DNA of the CDR3 is TGTGCCAGCAGTACACCGCCGGGACTAGGGACCGGGGAGCTGTTTTTT. Translating gives CASSTPPGLGTGELFF.

The rearrangement uses TRBV28 and TRBJ2-5, with 12 bases identical to TRBD2. Germline CDR1 is MDHEN and CDR2 is SYDVKM. The V segment lost 6 bases and the J segment 5 bases; nucleotides outside the gene matches: 4. This CDR3 comprises 14 residues. The CDR3 region has the DNA TGTGCCAGCAGGGGGGGACTAGCGGGTGAGACCCAGTACTTC. Translating it yields CASRGGLAGETQYF. The whole variable domain, remainder taken from reference TRBV28 and TRBJ2-5, is DVKVTQSSRYLVKRTGEKVFLECVQDMDHENMFWYRQDPGLGLRLIYFSYDVKMKEKGDIPEGYSVSREKKERFSLILESASTNQTSMYLCASRGGLAGETQYFGPGTRLLVL.

The chain combines TRBV18 with TRBJ2-7; D is possibly TRBD1 (5 bases). Germline values: CDR1 KGHSH, CDR2 LQKENI. Trimming pared 2 bases from V and 1 base from J, leaving 6 bases between. CDR3 length: 13 residues. CDR3 coding DNA: TGTGCCAGCTCACCAGACAGATCCTACGAGCAGTACTTC. It yields the protein CASSPDRSYEQYF.

This chain joins TRBV4-2 and TRBJ2-3, with 11 bases fitting TRBD2. CDR3 length equals 17 residues. Germline V gives CDR1 LGHNA, CDR2 YNFKEQ. After removal of 2 bases from V and 1 base from J, the junction contained 5 bases not matched to a gene. In nucleotides, the CDR3 is TGTGCCAGCAGCCAATCCCTAGCGGGGGGAGGCACAGATACGCAGTATTTT. Amino acid sequence: CASSQSLAGGGTDTQYF.

This chain links TRBV5-1 with TRBJ1-5; 7 bases fit TRBD1. Per germline, CDR1 SGHRS and CDR2 YFSETQ. The CDR3 has 15 residues. V dropped 3 bases and J dropped 2; count of bases not matched to a gene: 5. CDR3 region: CASSSGTAGNQPQHF. The CDR3 DNA follows: TGCGCCAGCAGCTCAGGGACAGCGGGCAATCAGCCCCAGCATTTT.

V usage is TRBV6-5 and J usage is TRBJ2-7; D perhaps matches TRBD1 (6 bases). The V end was cut by 2 bases, the J end by 2 bases, with 10 bases between. CDR1 is MNHEY, CDR2 SVGAGI, per germline. The CDR3 is made up of 14 amino acids. The CDR3 DNA is TGTGCCAGCAGTTACGTTGGGGGCGCCTACGAGCAGTACTTC. Its translation is CASSYVGGAYEQYF.

This chain joins TRBV6-5 and TRBJ1-1, with D uncertain. Trimming shortened V by 2 bases and J by 3 bases, and 13 bases separated the two germline ends. This CDR3 comprises 15 residues. Germline V lookup: CDR1 MNHEY, CDR2 SVGAGI. DNA of the CDR3: TGTGCCAGCAGTTACGGTGTTACTCCCGACACTGAAGCTTTCTTT. Translated: CASSYGVTPDTEAFF.

V gene TRBV7-9 combines with J gene TRBJ1-6, with D tentatively TRBD1 (6 bases). This CDR3 is 16 amino acids long. Germline CDR1 and CDR2: SEHNR and FQNEAQ (reference sequence). Trimming took 5 bases from V and 1 from J, leaving 12 bases between them. CDR3 in amino acids: CASSHRAGSYNSPLHF. The DNA of the CDR3 is TGTGCCAGCAGCCACAGGGCCGGTTCCTATAATTCACCCCTCCACTTT. The complete variable domain, with remaining parts taken from reference TRBV7-9 and TRBJ1-6, reads DTGVSQNPRHKITKRGQNVTFRCDPISEHNRLYWYRQTLGQGPEFLTYFQNEAQLEKSRLLSDRFSAERPKGSFSTLEIQRTEQGDSAMYLCASSHRAGSYNSPLHFGNGTRLTVT.